Detailed here is one T cell receptor (beta chain). Its antigen is undetermined. The junction shows a germline mismatch at one end, possibly a read error. This CDR3 contains 15 residues. Germline CDR1 is SEHNR and CDR2 is FQNEAQ (reference sequence). The PCR contained 60 Vbeta and 13 Jbeta primers. The assay was immunoSEQ multiplex PCR, and TCRdb's table has in-frame clones only and misses some. The sample has 100,000 to 150,000 clones; 77% are singletons. This entry belongs to a study of cytomegalovirus exposure and HLA in healthy donors. Study-wide points: Analysis performed later showed TCR beta chains linked to HLA being more clonally expanded than equally common others. CMV serostatus was the only immune exposure information that was available. In an earlier analysis, about 87% or about 30%: the productive usage of most TCR beta V segments. In a later analysis, TCR association rates varied by HLA locus: DRB1 most, HLA-C fewest.

Material for sequencing was PBMCs. The chain carries TRBV7-9 and TRBJ1-1, with no clear D. The source of this sequence is a male donor in good health and CMV-seropositive. CDR3 loop: CSSKPRFMSNTEAFF. CDR3 bases: TGTTCCAGCAAACCGAGGTTCATGTCGAACACTGAAGCTTTCTTT. The full variable domain, in which reference TRBV7-9 and TRBJ1-1 provide the parts outside the CDR3, is DTGVSQNPRHKITKRGQNVTFRCDPISEHNRLYWYRQTLGQGPEFLTYFQNEAQLEKSRLLSDRFSAERPKGSFSTLEIQRTEQGDSAMYLCSSKPRFMSNTEAFFGQGTRLTVV.